This TCR beta chain emerged from a study of blood T cell repertoires in COVID-19. Study details: Samples representing acute and convalescent COVID-19 were sourced from the United States, Italy and Spain. The cDNA or gDNA used as material had been derived from T cells, B-cell-depleted T cells, or PBMCs.

Trimming pared 3 bases from V and 7 bases from J, leaving 19 bases between. Germline CDR1 and CDR2: MNHEY and SMNVEV (reference sequence). This CDR3 has 17 residues. Per the original methods: Scientists estimated how many nucleated cells there were by amplifying reference gene primers. Here immunoSEQ multiplex PCR was the method, and the copy in TCRdb shows in-frame clones only, minus some. V and J calls and clone size are those listed in that table; D and trimming were worked out from the DNA. The table shows 150,000 to 190,000 clones, with around 84% occurring only once. Input material: PBMCs or T cells enriched from blood (not recorded which). The clonotype was recovered from a man aged 45-60 years who had recovered from COVID-19. V and J are TRBV27 and TRBJ1-6, with D unclear. CDR3 bases: TGTGCCAGCAGTTTTCGACCGACCACGAGGCAAAATTCACCCCTCCACTTT. It translates to CASSFRPTTRQNSPLHF.